This section outlines one TCR beta chain sequence together with its context. The antigen is undetermined. These data belong to a study of PD-L1 blockade in urothelial cancer. Study-level findings and limits: Durable-benefit patients had greater expansion of tumor-associated blood clones at 3 weeks. Below-median TCR clonality that was measured in pretreatment blood predicted better survival.

CDR1 and CDR2 from the germline V gene are WSHSY and SAAADI. V lost 8 bases, J lost 6 bases, and 16 bases lay in between. This CDR3 has 13 residues. Produced via immunoSEQ multiplex PCR; TCRdb's table is partial and in-frame only. The data show some 100,000 clones, with about 89% seen just once and just over 0.9% held by the top ten. Each individual provided 1 to 8 samples (taken pretreatment and on-treatment). The TCR comes from a woman older than 75 with urothelial cancer. This chain links TRBV10-2 with TRBJ1-1, with a weak D call TRBD1 (6 bases). The material sequenced was PBMCs, taken around atezolizumab (anti-PD-L1) treatment. Here the CDR3 reads CASGQPLGAEAFF. DNA of the CDR3: TGCGCCAGCGGACAGCCCCTCGGCGCTGAAGCTTTCTTT.